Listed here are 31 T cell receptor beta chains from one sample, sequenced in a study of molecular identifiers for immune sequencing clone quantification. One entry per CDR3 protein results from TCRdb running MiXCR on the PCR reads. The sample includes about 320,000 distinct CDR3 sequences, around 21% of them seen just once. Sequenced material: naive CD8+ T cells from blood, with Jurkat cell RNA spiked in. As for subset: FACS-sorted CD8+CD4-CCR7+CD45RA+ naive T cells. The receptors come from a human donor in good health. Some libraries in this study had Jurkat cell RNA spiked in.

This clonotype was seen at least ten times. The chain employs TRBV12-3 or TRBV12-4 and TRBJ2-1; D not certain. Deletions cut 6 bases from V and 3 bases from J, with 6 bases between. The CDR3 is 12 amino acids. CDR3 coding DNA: TGTGCCAGCAGCGACAACTACAATGAGCAGTTCTTC. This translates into CASSDNYNEQFF.

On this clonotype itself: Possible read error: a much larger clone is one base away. CDR3: CASSNGQGYEKLLF. CDR3 sequence (DNA): TGTGCCAGCAGTAACGGACAGGGATACGAAAAACTGCTTTTT. The V call is TRBV6-5, the J call TRBJ1-4; 8 bases fit TRBD1. This CDR3 region has 14 residues. Per the germline V gene, CDR1 is MNHEY and CDR2 is SVGAGI.

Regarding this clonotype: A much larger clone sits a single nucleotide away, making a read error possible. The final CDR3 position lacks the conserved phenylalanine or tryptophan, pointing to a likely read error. CDR3 in DNA: TGCGCCAGCAGCCAAAAAGATACAGGGAACACTGAAGCTTTCCTT. Translation: CASSQKDTGNTEAFL. The chain couples TRBV4-1 to TRBJ1-1, with D possibly TRBD1 on 5 matching bases. The V end lost 2 bases, the J end lost 1 base, and 11 bases lay between the germline ends. The CDR3 sequence is 15 residues long. Germline loops: CDR1 MGHRA, CDR2 YSYEKL.

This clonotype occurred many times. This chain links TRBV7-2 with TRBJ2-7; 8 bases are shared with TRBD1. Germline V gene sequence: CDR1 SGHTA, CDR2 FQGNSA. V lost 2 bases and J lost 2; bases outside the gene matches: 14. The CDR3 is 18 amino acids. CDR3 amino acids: CASSLTLVWDRLTYEQYF. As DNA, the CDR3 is TGTGCCAGCAGCTTAACCCTCGTCTGGGACAGGCTAACCTACGAGCAGTACTTC.

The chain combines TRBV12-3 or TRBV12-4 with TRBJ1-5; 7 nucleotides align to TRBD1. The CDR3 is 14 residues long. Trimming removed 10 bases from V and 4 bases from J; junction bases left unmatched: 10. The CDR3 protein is CATSPGTVNQPQHF. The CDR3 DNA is TGTGCCACCAGCCCTGGGACAGTTAATCAGCCCCAGCATTTT.

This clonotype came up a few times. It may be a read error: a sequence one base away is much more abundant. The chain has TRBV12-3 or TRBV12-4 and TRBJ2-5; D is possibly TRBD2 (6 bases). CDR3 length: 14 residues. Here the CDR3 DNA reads TGTGCCGGCAGTTTACGGGAGACCGAAGAGACCCAGTACTTC. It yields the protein CAGSLRETEETQYF.

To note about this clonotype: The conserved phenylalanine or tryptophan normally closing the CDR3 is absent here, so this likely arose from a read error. The CDR3 sequence: CASSQNAGVAETQYS. The CDR3 DNA reads as TGCGCCAGCAGCCAAAACGCGGGAGTCGCAGAGACCCAGTACTCC. V is TRBV4-1 and J is TRBJ2-5; 7 bases are a match to TRBD2. Germline V gene data show CDR1 as MGHRA and CDR2 as YSYEKL. The CDR3 has 15 amino acids. J was trimmed by 4 bases and V by 2 bases; bases with no gene match: 7.

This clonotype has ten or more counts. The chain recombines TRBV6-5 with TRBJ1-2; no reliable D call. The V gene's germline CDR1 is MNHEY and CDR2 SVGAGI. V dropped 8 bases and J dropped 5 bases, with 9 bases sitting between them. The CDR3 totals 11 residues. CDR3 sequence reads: CASSSAYGYTF. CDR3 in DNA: TGTGCCAGCTCTTCTGCGTATGGCTACACCTTC.

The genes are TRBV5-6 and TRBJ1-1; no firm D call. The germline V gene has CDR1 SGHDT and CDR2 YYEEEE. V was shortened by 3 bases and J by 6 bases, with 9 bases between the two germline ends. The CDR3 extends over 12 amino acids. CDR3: CASSWIGAEAFF. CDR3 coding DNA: TGTGCCAGCAGCTGGATCGGGGCTGAAGCTTTCTTT.

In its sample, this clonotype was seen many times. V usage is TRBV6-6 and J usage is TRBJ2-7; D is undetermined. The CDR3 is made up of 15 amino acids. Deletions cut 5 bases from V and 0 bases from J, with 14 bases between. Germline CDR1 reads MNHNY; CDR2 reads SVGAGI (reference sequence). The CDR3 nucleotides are TGTGCCAGCAGTCTTCGTGGTCATAGCTCCTACGAGCAGTACTTC. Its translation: CASSLRGHSSYEQYF.

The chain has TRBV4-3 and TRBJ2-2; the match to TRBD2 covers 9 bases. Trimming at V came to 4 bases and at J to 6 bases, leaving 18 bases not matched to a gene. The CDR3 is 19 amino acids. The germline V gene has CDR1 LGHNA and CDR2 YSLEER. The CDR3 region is CASSPHIAGLAGMSGELFF. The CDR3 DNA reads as TGCGCCAGCAGCCCACACATCGCTGGGCTAGCGGGGATGTCCGGGGAGCTGTTTTTT.

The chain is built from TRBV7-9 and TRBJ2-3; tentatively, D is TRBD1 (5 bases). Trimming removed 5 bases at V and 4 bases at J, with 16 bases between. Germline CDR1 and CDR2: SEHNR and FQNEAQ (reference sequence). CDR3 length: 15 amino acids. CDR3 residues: CASSLKVRVADTQYF. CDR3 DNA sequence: TGTGCCAGCAGCCTAAAAGTCAGGGTGGCAGATACGCAGTATTTT. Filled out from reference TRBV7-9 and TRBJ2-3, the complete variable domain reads DTGVSQNPRHKITKRGQNVTFRCDPISEHNRLYWYRQTLGQGPEFLTYFQNEAQLEKSRLLSDRFSAERPKGSFSTLEIQRTEQGDSAMYLCASSLKVRVADTQYFGPGTRLTVL.

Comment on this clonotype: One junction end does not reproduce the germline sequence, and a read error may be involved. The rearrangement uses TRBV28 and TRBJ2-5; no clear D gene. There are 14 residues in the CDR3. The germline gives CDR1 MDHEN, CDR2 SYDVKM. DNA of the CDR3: TGTACCAGCAGTTTGTTAGCAACCCAAGAGACCCAGTACTTC. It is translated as CTSSLLATQETQYF.

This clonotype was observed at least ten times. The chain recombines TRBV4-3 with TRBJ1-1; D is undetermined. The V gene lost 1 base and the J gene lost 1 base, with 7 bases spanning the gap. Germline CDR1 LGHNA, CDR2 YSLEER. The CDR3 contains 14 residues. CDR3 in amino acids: CASSQGHQNTEAFF. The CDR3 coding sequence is TGCGCCAGCAGCCAAGGACATCAGAACACTGAAGCTTTCTTT.

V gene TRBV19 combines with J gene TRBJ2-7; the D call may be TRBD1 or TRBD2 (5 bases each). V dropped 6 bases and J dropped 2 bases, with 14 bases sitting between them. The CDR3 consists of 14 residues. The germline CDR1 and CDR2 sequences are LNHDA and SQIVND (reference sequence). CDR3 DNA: TGTGCCAGTAGCCGTGGGACGAACCCCTACGAGCAGTACTTC. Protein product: CASSRGTNPYEQYF.

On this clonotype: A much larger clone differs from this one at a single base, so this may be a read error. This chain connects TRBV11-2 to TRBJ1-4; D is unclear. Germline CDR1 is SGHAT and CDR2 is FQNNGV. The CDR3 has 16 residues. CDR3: CVSSQVPGSQPGKLFF. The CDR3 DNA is TGTGTCAGCAGCCAGGTCCCGGGGTCTCAGCCCGGGAAACTGTTTTTT.

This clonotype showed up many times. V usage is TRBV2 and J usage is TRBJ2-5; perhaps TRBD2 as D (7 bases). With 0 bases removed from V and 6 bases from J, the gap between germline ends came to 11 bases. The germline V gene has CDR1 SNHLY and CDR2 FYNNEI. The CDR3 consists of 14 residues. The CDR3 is CASSEAGGLKTQYF. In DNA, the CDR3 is TGTGCCAGCAGTGAAGCGGGGGGGCTGAAGACCCAGTACTTC.

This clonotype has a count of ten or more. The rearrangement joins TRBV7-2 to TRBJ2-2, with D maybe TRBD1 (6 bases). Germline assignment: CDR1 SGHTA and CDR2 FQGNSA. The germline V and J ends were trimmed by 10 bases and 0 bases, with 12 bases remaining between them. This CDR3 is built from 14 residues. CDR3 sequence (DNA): TGTGCCACTCAGGGACAAGCGAACACCGGGGAGCTGTTTTTT. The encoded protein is CATQGQANTGELFF.

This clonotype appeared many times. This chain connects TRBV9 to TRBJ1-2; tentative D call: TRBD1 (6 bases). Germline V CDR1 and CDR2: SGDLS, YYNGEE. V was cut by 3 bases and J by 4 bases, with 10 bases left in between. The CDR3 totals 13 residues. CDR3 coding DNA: TGTGCCAGCAGCGGGGGGACATTCTATGGCTACACCTTC. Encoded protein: CASSGGTFYGYTF.

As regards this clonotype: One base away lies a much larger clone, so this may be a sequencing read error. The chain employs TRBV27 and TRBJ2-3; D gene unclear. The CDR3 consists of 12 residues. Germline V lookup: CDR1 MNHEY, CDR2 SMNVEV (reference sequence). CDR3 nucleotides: TGTGCCAGCAGTTTAACTGGAGATGCGCAGTATTTT. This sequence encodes CASSLTGDAQYF.

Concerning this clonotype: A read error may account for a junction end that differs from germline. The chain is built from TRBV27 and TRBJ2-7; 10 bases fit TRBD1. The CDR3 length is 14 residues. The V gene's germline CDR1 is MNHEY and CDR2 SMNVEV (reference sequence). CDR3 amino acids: CASSFGTGAYGQYF. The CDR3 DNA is TGTGCCAGCAGTTTTGGGACAGGGGCCTACGGGCAGTACTTC.

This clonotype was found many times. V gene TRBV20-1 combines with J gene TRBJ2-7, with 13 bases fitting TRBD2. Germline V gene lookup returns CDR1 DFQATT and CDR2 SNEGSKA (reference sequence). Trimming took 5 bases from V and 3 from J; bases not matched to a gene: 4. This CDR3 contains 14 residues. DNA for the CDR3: TGCAGTGCTCCCCGGACTAGCGGGGGCTACGAGCAGTACTTC. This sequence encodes CSAPRTSGGYEQYF.

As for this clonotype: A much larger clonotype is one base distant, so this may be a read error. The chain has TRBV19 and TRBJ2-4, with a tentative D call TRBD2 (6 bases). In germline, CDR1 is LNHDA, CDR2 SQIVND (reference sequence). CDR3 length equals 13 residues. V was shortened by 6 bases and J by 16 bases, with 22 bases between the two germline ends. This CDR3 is CASREEPAGLPYF. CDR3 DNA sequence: TGTGCCAGTAGAGAAGAACCCGCGGGACTTCCATACTTC.

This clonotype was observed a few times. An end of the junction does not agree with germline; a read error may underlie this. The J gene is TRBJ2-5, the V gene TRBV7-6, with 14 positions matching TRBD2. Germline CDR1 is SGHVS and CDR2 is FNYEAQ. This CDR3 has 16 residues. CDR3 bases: TGTGCCAGCAGCTTGATGACTAGCGGGGGGGCCGAGACCCAGCACTTC. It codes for CASSLMTSGGAETQHF.

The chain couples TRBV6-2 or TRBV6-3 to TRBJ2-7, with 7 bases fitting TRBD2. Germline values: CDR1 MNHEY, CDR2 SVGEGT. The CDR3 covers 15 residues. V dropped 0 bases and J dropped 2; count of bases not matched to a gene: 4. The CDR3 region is CASSYSSGRAYEQYF. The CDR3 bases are TGTGCCAGCAGTTACTCTTCGGGGAGGGCCTACGAGCAGTACTTC.

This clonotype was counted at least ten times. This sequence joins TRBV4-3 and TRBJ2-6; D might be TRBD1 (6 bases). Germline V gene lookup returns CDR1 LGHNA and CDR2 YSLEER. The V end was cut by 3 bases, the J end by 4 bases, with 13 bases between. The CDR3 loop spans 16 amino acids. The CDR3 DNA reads TGCGCCAGCAGCCAGGGGGCCCTGATGGGGGCCAACGTCCTGACTTTC. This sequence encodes CASSQGALMGANVLTF.

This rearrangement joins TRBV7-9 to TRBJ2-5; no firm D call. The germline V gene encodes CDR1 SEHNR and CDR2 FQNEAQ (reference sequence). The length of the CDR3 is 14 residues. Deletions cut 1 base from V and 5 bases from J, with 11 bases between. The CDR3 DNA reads TGTGCCAGCAGCTTAGTTAGGTCTATGGAGACCCAGTACTTC. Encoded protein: CASSLVRSMETQYF.

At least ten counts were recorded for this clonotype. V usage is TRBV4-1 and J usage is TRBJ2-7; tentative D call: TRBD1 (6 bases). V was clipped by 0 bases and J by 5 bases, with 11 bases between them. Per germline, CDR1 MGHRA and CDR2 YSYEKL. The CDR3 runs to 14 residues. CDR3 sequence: CASSQDPQGNEQYF. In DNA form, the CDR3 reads TGCGCCAGCAGCCAAGACCCTCAGGGGAACGAGCAGTACTTC.

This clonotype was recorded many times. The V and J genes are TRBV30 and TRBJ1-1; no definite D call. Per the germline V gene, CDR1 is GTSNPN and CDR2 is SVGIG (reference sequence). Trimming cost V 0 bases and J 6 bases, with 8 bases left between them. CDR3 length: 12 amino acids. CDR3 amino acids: CAWSVMEAEAFF. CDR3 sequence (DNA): TGTGCCTGGAGTGTAATGGAAGCTGAAGCTTTCTTT.

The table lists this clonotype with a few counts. The CDR3 nucleotides are TGTGCCAGCAGCCCGGACAGGGCTTCAGCTGAAGCTTTCTTT. Protein: CASSPDRASAEAFF. The chain recombines TRBV13 with TRBJ1-1; TRBD1 matches 8 bases. CDR3 length: 14 residues. The trim removed 5 bases at V and 6 bases at J, leaving 8 bases unmatched. Germline lookup yields CDR1 PRHDT and CDR2 FYEKMQ (reference sequence). Supplemented by reference TRBV13 and TRBJ1-1, the full variable domain reads AAGVIQSPRHLIKEKRETATLKCYPIPRHDTVYWYQQGPGQDPQFLISFYEKMQSDKGSIPDRFSAQQFSDYHSELNMSSLELGDSALYFCASSPDRASAEAFFGQGTRLTVV.

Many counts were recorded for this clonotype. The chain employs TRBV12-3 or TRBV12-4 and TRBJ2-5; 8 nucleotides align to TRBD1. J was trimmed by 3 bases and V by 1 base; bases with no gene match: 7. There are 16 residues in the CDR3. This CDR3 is CASSLVGTGSKETQYF. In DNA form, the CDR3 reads TGTGCCAGCAGTTTAGTAGGGACAGGAAGCAAAGAGACCCAGTACTTC.